Each of the 9 T cell receptor beta chains below was sequenced from the same sample in a study of T-cell reconstitution after alpha-beta-depleted transplantation in children. Preparing the TCRbeta library involved the use of unique molecular identifiers. In TCRdb, the PCR reads were re-called with MiXCR into one record per CDR3 protein. Of fewer than 700,000 distinct CDR3 sequences in the sample, 10% to 15% are singletons; the top ten hold approximately 2.1%. The sequencing here drew on PBMCs, mostly from graft donor cells, taken 360 days after TCRalphabeta/CD19-depleted stem cell transplant. These receptors were collected from a male patient younger than 18 who had a stem cell transplant for acute myeloid leukemia, so the T cells may come from the graft donor.

The rearrangement links TRBV7-2 to TRBJ2-3, with D perhaps TRBD2 (5 bases). V gave up 8 bases and J gave up 7 bases, with 13 bases separating them. This CDR3 has 12 amino acids. Looked up from germline, CDR1 is SGHTA and CDR2 is FQGNSA. The DNA of the CDR3 is TGTGCCAGCGGTTGGCGGAGGAATACGCAGTATTTT. Its protein is CASGWRRNTQYF.

This chain links TRBV5-5 with TRBJ2-7, with D uncertain. Trimming cost V 0 bases and J 7 bases, with 20 bases left between them. From germline, CDR1 is SGHKS and CDR2 YYEKEE (reference sequence). CDR3 length: 16 residues. CDR3 DNA: TGTGCCAGCAGCTTGGCCCCGCCACTTGCAAGGCGGGAGCAGTACTTC. Amino acids: CASSLAPPLARREQYF.

This clonotype was observed a few times. The chain links TRBV30 to TRBJ2-7; D possibly corresponds to TRBD2 (5 bases). The germline V gene has CDR1 GTSNPN and CDR2 SVGIG (reference sequence). V lost 5 bases, J lost 8 bases, and 19 bases lay in between. The CDR3 extends over 13 amino acids. The CDR3 protein is CAWEDYTGYQQYF. The CDR3 DNA reads as TGTGCCTGGGAAGACTACACGGGGTACCAGCAGTACTTC.

This clonotype was seen more than once but under ten times. The genes are TRBV2 and TRBJ2-1, with D possibly matching TRBD2 (6 bases). The germline V and J ends were trimmed by 0 bases and 4 bases, with 13 bases remaining between them. The V gene's germline CDR1 is SNHLY and CDR2 FYNNEI. The length of the CDR3 is 16 residues. CDR3 protein: CASSEAPAGFYNEQFF. The CDR3 bases are TGTGCCAGCAGTGAAGCGCCGGCGGGATTTTACAATGAGCAGTTCTTC.

The J gene is TRBJ2-7, the V gene TRBV29-1, with D possibly being TRBD2 (5 bases). CDR3 length: 15 residues. Per the germline V gene, CDR1 is SQVTM and CDR2 is ANQGSEA. With 3 bases removed from V and 1 base from J, the gap between germline ends came to 16 bases. This chain's CDR3 is CSVELRGRFSYEQYF. The CDR3 DNA reads TGCAGCGTTGAGTTACGGGGTCGCTTTTCCTACGAGCAGTACTTC.

At least ten counts were recorded for this clonotype. The CDR3 reads CASSEPLAGAGETQYF. DNA of the CDR3: TGTGCCAGCAGTGAACCCCTAGCGGGAGCCGGAGAGACCCAGTACTTC. The chain is built from TRBV25-1 and TRBJ2-5; TRBD2 matches 10 bases. The CDR3 covers 16 residues. Germline V gene data show CDR1 as MGHDK and CDR2 as SYGVNS. With 2 bases clipped from V and 4 bases from J, the junction kept 7 bases outside the gene matches.

This clonotype was counted at least ten times. This chain links TRBV12-3 or TRBV12-4 with TRBJ2-3; TRBD1 aligns across 8 bases. The trim removed 6 bases at V and 2 bases at J, leaving 7 bases unmatched. This CDR3 has 15 amino acids. The CDR3 loop is CASSPGQGFTDTQYF. The CDR3 DNA reads TGTGCCAGCAGCCCAGGACAGGGCTTCACAGATACGCAGTATTTT.

The chain recombines TRBV4-3 with TRBJ2-1; D remains ambiguous. CDR1 and CDR2 from the germline V gene are LGHNA and YSLEER. The CDR3 consists of 13 residues. The germline V and J ends were trimmed by 2 bases and 5 bases, with 7 bases remaining between them. CDR3 DNA: TGCGCCAGCAGCCAACGACCCGACAATGAGCAGTTCTTC. Its protein is CASSQRPDNEQFF.

The chain uses TRBV19 and TRBJ1-4; D remains unclear. This CDR3 has 13 residues. CDR1 is LNHDA and CDR2 is SQIVND in the germline V gene (reference sequence). Trimming took 8 bases from V and 6 from J, leaving 13 bases between them. Here the CDR3 reads CASRRRSHEKLFF. The DNA of the CDR3 is TGTGCCAGTCGAAGACGGTCCCATGAAAAACTGTTTTTT. The whole variable domain, remainder taken from reference TRBV19 and TRBJ1-4, is DGGITQSPKYLFRKEGQNVTLSCEQNLNHDAMYWYRQDPGQGLRLIYYSQIVNDFQKGDIAEGYSVSREKKESFPLTVTSAQKNPTAFYLCASRRRSHEKLFFGSGTQLSVL.